This TCR beta chain was recorded in a study of blood T cell repertoires in COVID-19. Study at large: Nucleic acid was either cDNA or gDNA, and it came from T cells, B-cell-depleted T cells, or PBMCs.

The CDR3 runs 12 residues. Trimming took 5 bases from V and 5 from J, leaving 9 bases between them. Sequencing was performed with immunoSEQ multiplex PCR; in TCRdb, only in-frame clones are kept and a portion is missing. The table includes 300,000 to 350,000 clones, about nine tenths detected once. This clonotype originated in a woman in her 30s with COVID-19, enrolled during active disease. This chain connects TRBV12-3 or TRBV12-4 to TRBJ2-5; D might be TRBD2 (6 bases). The sample was peripheral blood. In DNA, the CDR3 is TGTGCCAGCAGTGGAGGAGGGGAGACCCAGTACTTC. Residues: CASSGGGETQYF.